The rows below give T cell receptor beta chains drawn from one sample of a study of tumor-infiltrating lymphocytes in localized non-small cell lung cancer. Profiled with immunoSEQ multiplex PCR; TCRdb holds only in-frame clones, not every one. The sample has about 12,000 clones; around four fifths are singletons. Sequencing was done on a sample of uninvolved lung tissue not adjacent to the tumor. The receptors originated from a human donor with non-small cell lung cancer. Both conserved end residues are part of each CDR3. The D gene is left open where the match is weak. The listing skips clone size in some rows; elsewhere it reads once, few, many or a size class.

j_gene	v_gene	d_gene	abundance	CDR3nt	CDR3aa
TRBJ1-2	TRBV7-2	TRBD1	.	TGTGCCAGCAGCGTCGACAGGGGTAGGATCTATGGCTACACCTTC	CASSVDRGRIYGYTF
TRBJ1-3	TRBV7-8	.	.	TGTGCCAGCAGCTTAGGAGCAATCAACTCTGGAAACACCATATATTTT	CASSLGAINSGNTIYF
TRBJ2-7	TRBV7-3	TRBD1	.	TGTGCCAGCAGCTTTTCCGGGACAGGGAGTTCCGAGCAGTACTTC	CASSFSGTGSSEQYF
TRBJ2-5	TRBV10-1	.	.	TGCGCCAGCAGTGATTTACAGGGAACAGAGACCCAGTACTTC	CASSDLQGTETQYF
TRBJ2-7	TRBV5-4	TRBD1	few	TGTGCCAGCAGCTTGGGGCAGGGGGCCTACGAGCAGTACTTC	CASSLGQGAYEQYF
TRBJ1-2	TRBV6-6	.	once	TGTGCCAGCAGTTACTCTATACAAGGTGGCTACACCTTC	CASSYSIQGGYTF
TRBJ2-7	TRBV4-3	.	.	TGCGCCAGCAGCCAAGACTTCGGAGATAGCGAGCAGTACTTC	CASSQDFGDSEQYF
TRBJ2-3	TRBV2	.	few	TGTGCCAGCAGTGAGAGAACGGGGGTCGCATATACGCAGTATTTT	CASSERTGVAYTQYF
TRBJ2-1	TRBV9	.	.	TGTGCCAGCAGTCCGGGGGGCCGGGACAATGAGCAGTTCTTC	CASSPGGRDNEQFF
TRBJ2-1	TRBV5-6	.	.	TGTGCCAGCAGCTTAAGGGGAAACCATGAGCAGTTCTTC	CASSLRGNHEQFF
TRBJ2-5	TRBV20-1	.	.	TGCAGTGCTGGAGAGACCCAGTACTTC	CSAGETQYF
TRBJ1-2	TRBV6-1	.	.	TGTGCCAGCAGTGAAAGGACAGCCTCCGATGGCTACACCTTC	CASSERTASDGYTF
TRBJ1-5	TRBV10-2	.	.	TGCGCCGTCTCACCGGAGGGAGTCTTTCAGCCCCAGCATTTT	CAVSPEGVFQPQHF
TRBJ1-4	TRBV7-8	.	.	TGTGCCAGCAGCTTGGTTCCCTGGGGGGACAAACTGTTTTTT	CASSLVPWGDKLFF
TRBJ1-5	TRBV5-6	.	.	TGTGCCAGCAGCAGGCGACAGTCCAATCAGCCCCAGCATTTT	CASSRRQSNQPQHF
TRBJ1-2	TRBV11-2	.	.	TGTGCCAGCAGCTTAGGGGGGGCTGGCTACACCTTC	CASSLGGAGYTF
TRBJ2-1	TRBV28	.	.	TGTGCCAGCAGTTCCTACAATGAGCAGTTCTTC	CASSSYNEQFF
TRBJ1-6	TRBV5-4	.	.	TGTGCCAGCAGCACGAAACAGGGCTATTATAATTCACCCCTCCACTTT	CASSTKQGYYNSPLHF
TRBJ1-5	TRBV10-3	.	.	TGTGCCATCAGAGACAGCCTGGACCAGCCCCAGCATTTT	CAIRDSLDQPQHF
TRBJ2-7	TRBV4-3	TRBD1	once	TGCGCCAGCAGCCAAGATCTGGACAGGATTTACGAGCAGTACTTC	CASSQDLDRIYEQYF